This T cell receptor (beta chain) was obtained from a study of shared clonotypes between healthy human individuals. Across several immunoSEQ plates, the genomic DNA of each subset was split evenly. Some 30,000 T cell genomes, or roughly 200 ng DNA, went into the sorted-subset replicate PCRs. Generated by immunoSEQ multiplex PCR, the TCRdb table keeps only in-frame clones and is missing some. This table has millions of clones, just under 95% appearing once. V was trimmed by 5 bases and J by 0 bases, leaving 7 bases between them. CDR1 and CDR2 (germline): SEHNR, FQNEAQ (reference sequence). This CDR3 has 14 residues. CD45RO negativity and positive selection for CCR7 defined naive CD8 cells, a population that excluded terminally differentiated effector memory CD45RA+ cells.

The chain joins TRBV7-9 to TRBJ1-4, with D uncertain. Sequencing was done on a sample of naive CD8+ T cells sorted from blood. The receptor comes from a man between 18 and 29 years old in good health. The chain's CDR3 is CASSPIATNEKLFF. Written as DNA, the CDR3 is TGTGCCAGCAGCCCGATCGCAACTAATGAAAAACTGTTTTTT.